This TCR beta chain was observed in a study of early T cells in non-severe SARS-CoV-2 infection. MiXCR, run by TCRdb on the 5' RACE reads, gives a single entry per CDR3 protein. This sample has tens of thousands of distinct CDR3 sequences, with about 7.1% found just once. Looked up from germline, CDR1 is MNHEY and CDR2 is SVGEGT. The CDR3 length is 13 residues. The V gene lost 8 bases and the J gene lost 7 bases, with 12 bases spanning the gap. V and J are TRBV6-2 or TRBV6-3 and TRBJ1-6, with D unresolved. The specimen comprised whole blood, sampled at baseline. The clonotype comes from an adult who was a healthcare worker with PCR-confirmed SARS-CoV-2 infection or an uninfected control (not recorded which). CDR3 nucleotides: TGTGCCAGCCGCAAGCTTGCGAATTCACCCCTCCACTTT. Translation gives CASRKLANSPLHF.